A single sample is the source of the 10 T cell receptor beta chains below, sequenced in a study of blood T cell repertoires in COVID-19. The repertoire was sequenced with immunoSEQ multiplex PCR; TCRdb's copy has only in-frame clones and lacks some. The sample shows about 190,000 clones, about 90% of them seen only once. The material sequenced was peripheral blood. Receptor source: a man aged 45-65 years with acute or convalescent COVID-19.

This CDR3 is CASSISAGEGQETQYF. CDR3 DNA sequence: TGTGCCAGTAGTATATCGGCAGGGGAGGGCCAAGAGACCCAGTACTTC. This rearrangement joins TRBV19 to TRBJ2-5; TRBD2 is a possible D gene (7 bases). V was trimmed by 2 bases and J by 1 base, leaving 14 bases between them. Germline-derived CDR1 and CDR2 are LNHDA and SQIVND (reference sequence). The CDR3 sequence is 16 residues long.

The chain joins TRBV13 to TRBJ1-4, with 9 bases that match TRBD1. V trimming: 3 bases; J trimming: 8 bases; junction bases outside the gene matches: 7. The germline gives CDR1 PRHDT, CDR2 FYEKMQ (reference sequence). The CDR3 sequence is 15 residues long. This chain's CDR3 is CASSLAGTGKEKLFF. The CDR3 nucleotides are TGTGCCAGCAGCTTGGCAGGGACAGGGAAGGAAAAACTGTTTTTT. The full variable domain, its missing parts supplied by reference TRBV13 and TRBJ1-4, is AAGVIQSPRHLIKEKRETATLKCYPIPRHDTVYWYQQGPGQDPQFLISFYEKMQSDKGSIPDRFSAQQFSDYHSELNMSSLELGDSALYFCASSLAGTGKEKLFFGSGTQLSVL.

This chain uses TRBV18 with TRBJ1-6; weak D call: TRBD1 (6 bases). CDR1 is KGHSH, CDR2 LQKENI, per germline. Trimming shortened V by 2 bases and J by 9 bases, and 8 bases separated the two germline ends. This CDR3 comprises 13 residues. CDR3 nucleotide sequence: TGTGCCAGCTCACCAGGGGGCCTTTCACCCCTCCACTTT. It translates to CASSPGGLSPLHF.

The chain links TRBV20-1 to TRBJ1-4, with TRBD1 identical over 7 bases. Trimming removed 3 bases from V and 8 bases from J; junction bases left unmatched: 15. CDR1 and CDR2 from the germline V gene are DFQATT and SNEGSKA (reference sequence). The CDR3 loop spans 16 amino acids. Here the CDR3 DNA reads TGCAGTGCTAGTAGGGGGCAGAGAACTGGGGGCGAAAAACTGTTTTTT. This encodes CSASRGQRTGGEKLFF.

The gene calls are TRBV28 and TRBJ2-2, with 11 bases aligning to TRBD1. CDR1 and CDR2 from the germline V gene are MDHEN and SYDVKM. This CDR3 region has 18 residues. J was trimmed by 0 bases and V by 4 bases; bases with no gene match: 7. The CDR3 region has the DNA TGTGCCAGCAGTTGGGGGACAGGGGGGTCTTCGAACACCGGGGAGCTGTTTTTT. Encoded protein: CASSWGTGGSSNTGELFF.

V gene TRBV10-3 combines with J gene TRBJ1-3; TRBD1 might be the D (6 bases). The CDR3 sequence is 17 residues long. CDR1 is ENHRY, CDR2 SYGVKD, per germline. V gave up 7 bases and J gave up 0 bases, with 19 bases separating them. CDR3 nucleotides: TGTGCCATCACCGAGGGGGTAGGACCCCTCTCTGGAAACACCATATATTTT. It is translated as CAITEGVGPLSGNTIYF.

This chain uses TRBV7-2 with TRBJ2-3; TRBD2 agrees at 13 bases. The germline gives CDR1 SGHTA, CDR2 FQGNSA. V shed 4 bases, J shed 0 bases, and the junction held 1 base outside the gene matches. This CDR3 region has 16 residues. The CDR3 region has the DNA TGTGCCAGCAGCTCGACTAGCGGGGGGAGCACAGATACGCAGTATTTT. It codes for CASSSTSGGSTDTQYF.

This clone has a handful of counts. V and J are TRBV5-8 and TRBJ2-3; TRBD1 aligns across 12 bases. The CDR3 totals 15 residues. J lost 5 bases, V lost 3 bases, and 4 bases had no gene match. Germline CDR1 and CDR2: SGHTS and YDEGEE. CDR3: CASSSGQGAGDTQYF. For the CDR3, the DNA is TGTGCCAGCAGCTCGGGACAGGGGGCCGGAGATACGCAGTATTTT.

This clone was seen only a few times. CDR3 sequence reads: CASSTTGGVETQYF. In DNA form, the CDR3 reads TGTGCCAGCAGTACGACAGGGGGAGTGGAGACCCAGTACTTC. The chain links TRBV28 to TRBJ2-5, with 9 positions matching TRBD1. The ends lost 5 bases at V and 5 bases at J; junction bases unmatched: 6. The CDR3 contains 14 residues. CDR1 is MDHEN and CDR2 is SYDVKM in the germline V gene.

This clone was counted a single time. The chain couples TRBV9 to TRBJ2-5; D remains unclear. With 2 bases removed from V and 1 base from J, the gap between germline ends came to 9 bases. There are 14 residues in the CDR3. Germline-derived CDR1 and CDR2 are SGDLS and YYNGEE. This chain's CDR3 is CASSVGQSQETQYF. The CDR3 bases are TGTGCCAGCAGCGTTGGGCAGAGCCAAGAGACCCAGTACTTC.